The 20 T cell receptor beta chains below come from one sample, sequenced in a study of T cell changes during pregnancy in multiple sclerosis. Clones were read by immunoSEQ multiplex PCR, and TCRdb kept only the in-frame ones, dropping some. The data contain 91,000 or so clones, roughly 92% of them singletons. The sample here was peripheral blood, taken after pregnancy. The receptors derive from a female donor with multiple sclerosis, enrolled in a pregnancy study.

The rearrangement uses TRBV27 and TRBJ1-1, with 9 bases identical to TRBD1. The trim removed 5 bases at V and 3 bases at J, leaving 10 bases unmatched. The CDR3 is made up of 16 amino acids. The germline V gene has CDR1 MNHEY and CDR2 SMNVEV (reference sequence). CDR3 coding DNA: TGTGCCAGCAGTCGAGACCGGGGACAGGGTGACACTGAAGCTTTCTTT. This codes for CASSRDRGQGDTEAFF.

The CDR3 coding sequence is TGTGCCAGCAGCAGCGGTACGTCAACATCCTACGAGCAGTACTTC. This encodes CASSSGTSTSYEQYF. The V gene is TRBV7-6, the J gene TRBJ2-7, with D maybe TRBD2 (5 bases). The CDR3 length is 15 residues. V was trimmed by 5 bases and J by 1 base, leaving 15 bases between them. From germline, CDR1 is SGHVS and CDR2 FNYEAQ.

The CDR3 coding sequence is TGTGCCAGCAGCTTTCCGCCTAGCGGGAGTCCGTTTAACTACGAGCAGTACTTC. Protein product: CASSFPPSGSPFNYEQYF. This chain uses TRBV7-2 with TRBJ2-7, with 10 bases that match TRBD2. The CDR3 contains 18 residues. Germline CDR1 SGHTA, CDR2 FQGNSA. Losses at the gene ends were 3 bases for V and 3 bases for J; bases not matched to a gene: 14.

The chain has TRBV12-5 and TRBJ2-5; D is possibly TRBD1 (5 bases). The CDR3 has 12 residues. Per the germline V gene, CDR1 is LGHNT and CDR2 is FRNRAP. The V and J ends lost 1 base and 7 bases respectively, with 7 bases between them. The DNA for the CDR3 is TGTGCTAGTGGTTTGGGGGGCGGGACCCAGTACTTC. It specifies CASGLGGGTQYF.

This chain connects TRBV7-9 to TRBJ2-7; 7 nucleotides agree with TRBD1. Trimming cost V 10 bases and J 3 bases; bases outside gene matches: 6. Germline CDR1 and CDR2: SEHNR and FQNEAQ (reference sequence). The CDR3 loop spans 12 amino acids. The CDR3 sequence is CATTGDSYEQYF. DNA for the CDR3: TGTGCCACCACAGGGGACAGCTACGAGCAGTACTTC.

The chain uses TRBV5-4 and TRBJ2-1; D is uncertain. V lost 0 bases to trimming and J lost 0 bases, with 10 bases between them. The germline CDR1 and CDR2 sequences are SGHNT and YYREEE (reference sequence). The CDR3 is 16 amino acids. This chain's CDR3 is CASSLDGLSSYNEQFF. CDR3 bases: TGTGCCAGCAGCTTGGACGGGTTGAGCTCCTACAATGAGCAGTTCTTC.

This sequence joins TRBV5-1 and TRBJ2-1, with D perhaps matching TRBD2 (7 bases). Trimming left V 4 bases short and J 9 bases short, with 23 bases between. This CDR3 contains 16 residues. Germline CDR1 is SGHRS and CDR2 is YFSETQ. The CDR3 region has the DNA TGCGCCAGCAGCGCTTCCGGGGGGCCCGAAAATGTTGAGCAGTTCTTC. Residues: CASSASGGPENVEQFF.

The rearrangement links TRBV30 to TRBJ2-5; unclear D gene. V was trimmed by 0 bases and J by 1 base, leaving 9 bases between them. Per germline, CDR1 GTSNPN and CDR2 SVGIG (reference sequence). This CDR3 is 14 amino acids long. The CDR3 loop reads CAWSVPGFQETQYF. The CDR3 DNA follows: TGTGCCTGGAGTGTACCCGGGTTCCAAGAGACCCAGTACTTC.

V gene TRBV10-3 combines with J gene TRBJ2-3; 11 nucleotides align to TRBD2. The CDR3 totals 14 residues. Germline V gene lookup returns CDR1 ENHRY and CDR2 SYGVKD. V shed 6 bases and J 1 base; nucleotides not matched to a gene: 0. CDR3 coding DNA: TGTGCCATCAGACTAGCGGGGGGCACAGATACGCAGTATTTT. Translated, it gives CAIRLAGGTDTQYF.

J is TRBJ2-2 and V is TRBV10-1; 9 nucleotides line up with TRBD1. With V trimmed by 0 bases and J by 6 bases, 8 bases remained unmatched. This CDR3 has 17 amino acids. Germline V gives CDR1 WNHNN, CDR2 SYGVQD (reference sequence). The DNA for the CDR3 is TGCGCCAGCAGTGAGTCGGGACAGGGTGGTTTGGCCGGGGAGCTGTTTTTT. This encodes CASSESGQGGLAGELFF.

This chain uses TRBV19 with TRBJ2-7; tentative D call: TRBD1 (6 bases). The CDR3 has 10 residues. With 10 bases removed from V and 3 bases from J, the gap between germline ends came to 7 bases. Germline V gene data show CDR1 as LNHDA and CDR2 as SQIVND (reference sequence). In DNA form, the CDR3 reads TGTGCCACAGGGGACTACGAGCAGTACTTC. This codes for CATGDYEQYF.

CDR3 DNA sequence: TGTGCCAGCAGCTTAACCCAGGGGACCTACGAGCAGTACTTC. Amino acids: CASSLTQGTYEQYF. This chain links TRBV7-9 with TRBJ2-7; a weak D match, TRBD1 (6 bases). The V and J ends lost 2 bases and 2 bases respectively, with 10 bases between them. Germline V gene sequence: CDR1 SEHNR, CDR2 FQNEAQ (reference sequence). There are 14 residues in the CDR3.

The chain has TRBV9 and TRBJ2-2, with a possible D match to TRBD1 (5 bases). The CDR3 contains 13 residues. V lost 1 base, J lost 7 bases, and 8 bases lay in between. Germline V CDR1 and CDR2: SGDLS, YYNGEE. CDR3 sequence: CASSVPGIGELFF. For the CDR3, the DNA is TGTGCCAGCAGCGTACCAGGGATCGGGGAGCTGTTTTTT.

The V gene is TRBV5-1, the J gene TRBJ1-5; 7 nucleotides line up with TRBD1. The V and J ends lost 2 bases and 6 bases, in that order; junction bases with no gene match: 8. Germline CDR1 reads SGHRS; CDR2 reads YFSETQ. CDR3 size: 15 residues. This CDR3 reads CASSFTGALGQPQHF. The CDR3 DNA is TGCGCCAGCAGCTTCACAGGGGCTTTGGGTCAGCCCCAGCATTTT.

This chain joins TRBV9 and TRBJ2-5; D may be TRBD1 (6 bases). The CDR3 has 16 residues. Germline V CDR1 and CDR2: SGDLS, YYNGEE. Trimming took off 4 bases at V and 3 bases at J, with 19 bases between the two ends. In DNA form, the CDR3 reads TGTGCCAGCAGCCCCTCTATGATACAGGGAAAAGAGACCCAGTACTTC. As protein: CASSPSMIQGKETQYF.

The chain couples TRBV6-4 to TRBJ2-7; weak D call: TRBD2 (5 bases). The CDR3 is made up of 15 amino acids. V was pared by 4 bases and J by 3 bases, with 16 bases between. From germline, CDR1 is MRHNA and CDR2 SNTAGT. The CDR3 loop is CASSVGLLGDYEQYF. The CDR3 nucleotides are TGTGCCAGCAGTGTGGGTCTCCTCGGGGACTACGAGCAGTACTTC.

The chain is built from TRBV7-3 and TRBJ2-2, with 11 bases matching TRBD2. Germline assignment: CDR1 SGHTA and CDR2 FQGTGA. Trimming cost V 4 bases and J 4 bases; bases outside gene matches: 2. The CDR3 runs 15 residues. CDR3: CASSSGTSGTGELFF. In DNA form, the CDR3 reads TGTGCCAGCAGCTCCGGGACTAGCGGCACCGGGGAGCTGTTTTTT.

This clone turned up a few times. The chain joins TRBV4-2 to TRBJ1-6; D is unresolved. There are 15 residues in the CDR3. The V end lost 1 base, the J end lost 5 bases, and 9 bases lay between the germline ends. The germline V gene encodes CDR1 LGHNA and CDR2 YNFKEQ. The CDR3 nucleotides are TGTGCCAGCAGCCAAGGGCGGGTGAATAATTCACCCCTCCACTTT. It yields the protein CASSQGRVNNSPLHF.

The chain couples TRBV5-1 to TRBJ1-1; possible D gene TRBD1, 5 bases. V was cut by 2 bases and J by 5 bases, with 7 bases left in between. The CDR3 loop spans 12 amino acids. Germline CDR1 is SGHRS and CDR2 is YFSETQ. CDR3 nucleotides: TGCGCCAGCAGCTTTGCAGGGACTGAAGCTTTCTTT. It codes for CASSFAGTEAFF.

This chain links TRBV30 with TRBJ1-6; no reliable D call. This CDR3 comprises 12 residues. The V and J ends lost 2 bases and 10 bases respectively, with 9 bases between them. Per the germline V gene, CDR1 is GTSNPN and CDR2 is SVGIG (reference sequence). The CDR3, as DNA: TGTGCCTGGAGTTCCGGGAACTCACCCCTCCACTTT. Its translation: CAWSSGNSPLHF.